This TCR beta chain was documented in a study of human T cells and chemical hapten exposure. CDR3 size: 14 residues. V was cut by 3 bases and J by 2 bases, with 10 bases left in between. Per the germline V gene, CDR1 is MNHNS and CDR2 is SASEGT. The time point is: patch test 1, 2 weeks after DPC sensitization. As to treatment: therapeutic diphenylcyclopropenone sensitization with weekly scalp DPC. MiXCR was run by TCRdb on the RACE reads, yielding one entry per CDR3 protein. The sample shows 150,000 to 200,000 distinct CDR3 sequences, about 14% of them seen only once. The source is a woman aged 25-40 years with alopecia areata. Some clones in this sample may be carry-over from other donors' samples. This chain joins TRBV6-1 and TRBJ2-5; D gene uncertain. Here the sequenced sample was whole blood, taken in connection with sensitization to the hapten diphenylcyclopropenone (DPC). The CDR3 DNA is TGTGCCAGCAGTGATGGGCAGATTCAAGAGACCCAGTACTTC. Translating it yields CASSDGQIQETQYF.